The present T cell receptor beta chain was sequenced within a study of blood T cell repertoires in COVID-19 (dated by TCRdb to about 2020). With regard to the full study: Collaborator samples came from the United States, Italy and Spain and covered acute and convalescent phases of COVID-19. The prospective study material was composed of cDNA or gDNA derived from T cells, B-cell-depleted T cells, or PBMCs. Deeply sampled blood TCRbeta repertoires from subjects exposed to, actively infected with, or recovered from COVID-19 were included in the dataset. The repertoires were made available in a free public database intended to serve as a resource for research on the immune response to SARS-CoV-2. The samples were drawn from the first 160 participants of the ongoing ImmuneRACE study and from more than 1,000 subjects provided by 6 global collaborators. The sample metadata nearly always contained a de-identified subject ID, COVID-19 status, age in years and sex. Where available, HLA class I and class II types were obtained from metadata supplied by the sample provider rather than from assay-based typing. General conclusions and limits of the study: The quantity of clinical and demographic metadata differed by source and by participant and was supplied without curation.

Another Seattle source contributed samples from volunteer blood donors who had recovered from COVID-19. Collaborating institutions collected whole blood in K2EDTA tubes following their own protocols. For TCRbeta analysis, collaborator samples were shipped as frozen whole blood, as isolated PBMCs, or as DNA extracted from either sample type. The immunoSEQ Assay, a bias-controlled multiplex PCR, was used to amplify TCRbeta CDR3 regions from genomic DNA. Per the source publication's procedure: Nucleated cell counts per sample were estimated from amplification of reference gene primers within the assay. To quantify the absolute abundance of each unique TCRbeta CDR3 rearrangement, sequence reads were collapsed and filtered. For each sample, productive Simpson clonality was calculated as the square root of Simpson's diversity index across productive rearrangements. The table was pulled from immuneACCESS by TCRdb, which kept in-frame rearrangements only. Such tables lose some clones; where checked, under half of the loss comes from unresolved V genes, and the rest has no known cause. V and J calls and clone size follow that table, whereas D and trimming were derived from the DNA. In this sample the table shows hundreds of thousands of clones, about 86% of which occur a single time. The biggest ten clones account for about 6% of the sample.

Trimming takes 6 bases off V and 9 bases off J; junction bases not matched to a gene: 4. The germline V gene encodes CDR1 LNHDA and CDR2 SQIVND (reference sequence). Including cysteine and phenylalanine, the CDR3 has 14 amino acids. The only DNA kept is the CDR3, 42 bases in frame from the first base. As regards this clone: What antigen it recognizes has not been identified. No per-base quality is available; no much larger clone lies one base away.

This receptor was identified in a man aged 60 to 75 who had recovered from COVID-19. Sequences were obtained from peripheral blood. The sequence joins TRBV19 to TRBJ1-6, with 11 junctional bases fitting TRBD1. The sequenced DNA is TGTGCCAGTAGAACCGGGACAGGGGGTTCACCCCTCCACTTT. This translates into CASRTGTGGSPLHF.